This record looks at one TCR beta chain sequence and its context. The table came from immunoSEQ multiplex PCR; TCRdb's copy has only in-frame clones and leaves some out. The sample records tens of thousands of clones, approximately 80% being singletons. Germline V CDR1 and CDR2: WSHSY, SAAADI. The CDR3 extends over 14 amino acids. J gave up 5 bases and V 9 bases, and 10 bases lay outside the gene matches. The data derive from a study of OX40 agonist ivuxolimab in advanced cancers. This sequence was found in an adult with an advanced solid tumor such as melanoma, head and neck, liver or kidney cancer. V is TRBV10-2 and J is TRBJ2-5; TRBD2 matches 9 bases. The material sequenced was CD4+ or CD8+ T cells sorted from blood, taken in a trial of the OX40 agonist ivuxolimab. DNA for the CDR3: TGCGCCAGTCGGACTAGCGTATTCTTGGAGACCCAGTACTTC. It translates to CASRTSVFLETQYF.